A single sample is the source of the 10 T cell receptor beta chains below, sequenced in a study of cytomegalovirus exposure and HLA in healthy donors. PCR primers comprised 60 Vbeta and 13 Jbeta primers. Data came from immunoSEQ multiplex PCR; TCRdb stores just in-frame clones and leaves some out. The table shows under 200,000 clones, with 82% occurring only once. What was sequenced was PBMCs. The receptors come from a woman aged 45-59 years in good health and CMV-seronegative.

The chain uses TRBV27 and TRBJ1-3; tentative D call: TRBD1 (6 bases). This CDR3 has 13 amino acids. CDR1 and CDR2 from the germline V gene are MNHEY and SMNVEV (reference sequence). Trimming left V 5 bases short and J 6 bases short, with 11 bases between. This CDR3 reads CASSRGGLNTIYF. CDR3 sequence (DNA): TGTGCCAGCAGTCGAGGGGGATTAAACACCATATATTTT.

The rearrangement uses TRBV6-5 and TRBJ2-7; no reliable D call. V lost 2 bases, J lost 3 bases, and 8 bases lay in between. The CDR3 runs 13 residues. Germline loops: CDR1 MNHEY, CDR2 SVGAGI. CDR3 DNA sequence: TGTGCCAGCAGTTACCGGTCCAACTACGAGCAGTACTTC. Translated, it gives CASSYRSNYEQYF.

The CDR3 here is CATGTGGSHYLNEQFF. CDR3 nucleotides: TGTGCCACGGGGACAGGGGGGTCCCACTATCTGAATGAGCAGTTCTTC. The rearrangement uses TRBV7-9 and TRBJ2-1; TRBD1 aligns across 11 bases. The CDR3 consists of 16 residues. Germline lookup yields CDR1 SEHNR and CDR2 FQNEAQ (reference sequence). J was trimmed by 7 bases and V by 10 bases; bases with no gene match: 15.

This rearrangement joins TRBV10-3 to TRBJ2-3; 9 nucleotides agree with TRBD2. The CDR3 is 15 amino acids. V was pared by 3 bases and J by 5 bases, with 6 bases of the junction left unmatched. CDR1 is ENHRY, CDR2 SYGVKD, per germline. CDR3 protein: CAISDLAGEQDTQYF. The CDR3 DNA sequence: TGTGCCATCAGTGATTTAGCGGGAGAACAAGATACGCAGTATTTT.

The V gene is TRBV4-2, the J gene TRBJ2-4; D ambiguous. V lost 3 bases to trimming and J lost 0 bases, with 12 bases between them. The CDR3 length is 16 residues. The germline V gene has CDR1 LGHNA and CDR2 YNFKEQ. The DNA for the CDR3 is TGTGCCAGCAGCCAGCTCACAGCCATAGCCAAAAACATTCAGTACTTC. Its translation: CASSQLTAIAKNIQYF.

CDR3 nucleotide sequence: TGCGCCAGCAGCTTGGGCGGGCGAGATTACAATGAGCAGTTCTTC. Its protein is CASSLGGRDYNEQFF. V is TRBV5-1 and J is TRBJ2-1; tentatively, D is TRBD2 (5 bases). The CDR3 consists of 15 residues. The V gene lost 0 bases and the J gene lost 4 bases, with 11 bases spanning the gap. From germline, CDR1 is SGHRS and CDR2 YFSETQ.

This clone was found a few times. The rearrangement joins TRBV11-3 to TRBJ2-5; 11 positions agree with TRBD1. V was pared by 6 bases and J by 4 bases, with 7 bases of the junction left unmatched. The CDR3 sequence is 15 residues long. Per the germline V gene, CDR1 is SGHNT and CDR2 is YENEEA. CDR3 loop: CASRPGQGVGETQYF. The CDR3 DNA follows: TGTGCCAGCAGACCGGGACAGGGGGTGGGAGAGACCCAGTACTTC.

This clone was detected only once. The chain has TRBV28 and TRBJ2-1; no clear D gene. This CDR3 contains 12 residues. With 4 bases removed from V and 8 bases from J, the gap between germline ends came to 9 bases. CDR1 is MDHEN and CDR2 is SYDVKM in the germline V gene. The CDR3 nucleotides are TGTGCCAGCAGTTCAATGAGCGATGAGCAGTTCTTC. It specifies CASSSMSDEQFF.

The rearrangement joins TRBV28 to TRBJ2-7; TRBD2 matches 9 bases. Germline lookup yields CDR1 MDHEN and CDR2 SYDVKM. J lost 4 bases, V lost 6 bases, and 7 bases had no gene match. CDR3 length: 14 residues. The CDR3 DNA follows: TGTGCCAGCAGGGTTAGCGGGAGATCTTACGAGCAGTACTTC. Residues: CASRVSGRSYEQYF.

This rearrangement joins TRBV7-9 to TRBJ2-7, with D perhaps TRBD2 (5 bases). The V and J ends lost 5 bases and 4 bases respectively, with 12 bases between them. The CDR3 length is 13 residues. Germline CDR1 reads SEHNR; CDR2 reads FQNEAQ (reference sequence). CDR3 amino acids: CASSRRGGYEQYF. CDR3 nucleotide sequence: TGTGCCAGCAGCCGTCGAGGAGGATACGAGCAGTACTTC.